What follows is one T cell receptor (beta chain) and its context. Profiling relied on immunoSEQ multiplex PCR, and the TCRdb table lists in-frame clones only, not all of them. This sample has roughly 81,000 clones; 90% to 95% occur once, and the top ten carry under 2.5%. Germline V gives CDR1 ENHRY, CDR2 SYGVKD. The CDR3 length is 19 residues. Unmatched junction bases numbered 13, after V lost 5 bases and J lost 2 bases. The data belong to a study of blood T cell repertoires in COVID-19. V gene TRBV10-3 combines with J gene TRBJ2-1; 12 nucleotides line up with TRBD2. The receptor comes from a woman aged 50 to 60 in a cohort sampled during active COVID-19. Material for sequencing was peripheral blood. CDR3 protein: CAISLTSGRTRSTYNEQFF. The CDR3 DNA reads TGTGCCATCAGTCTCACTAGCGGGAGGACCCGCTCAACCTACAATGAGCAGTTCTTC.